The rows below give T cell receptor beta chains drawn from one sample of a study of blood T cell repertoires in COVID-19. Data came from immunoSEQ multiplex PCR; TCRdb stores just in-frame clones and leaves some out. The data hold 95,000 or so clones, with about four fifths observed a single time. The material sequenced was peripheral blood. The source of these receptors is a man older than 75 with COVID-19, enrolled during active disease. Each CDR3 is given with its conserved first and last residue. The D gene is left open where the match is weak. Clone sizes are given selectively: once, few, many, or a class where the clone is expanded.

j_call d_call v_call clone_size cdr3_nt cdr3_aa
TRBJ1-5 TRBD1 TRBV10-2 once TGCGCCAGCACCGAGGACAGGCGTCAGCCCCAGCATTTT CASTEDRRQPQHF
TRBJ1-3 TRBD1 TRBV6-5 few TGTGCCAGCAGCCAGGGGGCTTCAGCTGGAAACACCATATATTTT CASSQGASAGNTIYF
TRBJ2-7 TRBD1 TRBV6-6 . TGTGCCAGCAGTTATCCGGGACAGGGCGTTTACGAGCAGTACTTC CASSYPGQGVYEQYF
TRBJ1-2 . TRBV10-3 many TGTGCCATCGGGGCGGGGAACTATGGCTACACCTTC CAIGAGNYGYTF
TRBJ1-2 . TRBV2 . TGTGCCAGCAGTGGGGCTGGGAGCTATGGCTACACCTTC CASSGAGSYGYTF
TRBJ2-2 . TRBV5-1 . TGCGCCAGCAGCTTGGTTCAGGGCGGCGGCGGCGGGGAGCTGTTTTTT CASSLVQGGGGGELFF
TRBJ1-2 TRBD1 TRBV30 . TGTGCCTGGACGACAGGGGCGTATGGCTACACCTTC CAWTTGAYGYTF
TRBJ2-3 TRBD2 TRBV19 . TGTGCCAGTAGCCTCCGCGGGGGGCGGGACACAGATACGCAGTATTTT CASSLRGGRDTDTQYF
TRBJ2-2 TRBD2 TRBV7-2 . TGTGCCAGCAGCGCCCGACTAGCGACCACCGGGGAGCTGTTTTTT CASSARLATTGELFF
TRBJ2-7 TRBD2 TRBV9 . TGTGCCAGCAGTCGTACAGCGGGGGGGGACTACGAGCAGTACTTC CASSRTAGGDYEQYF
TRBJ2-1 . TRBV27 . TGTGCCAGCAGTCACCAAATGGCCGATGAGCAGTTCTTC CASSHQMADEQFF
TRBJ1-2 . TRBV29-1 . TGCAGCGTTGAAGGTGGAGCTAACTATGGCTACACCTTC CSVEGGANYGYTF
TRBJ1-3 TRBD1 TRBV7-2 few TGTGCCAGCAGCTTCGGGACAGGGAAAGGAAACACCATATATTTT CASSFGTGKGNTIYF
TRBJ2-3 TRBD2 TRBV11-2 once TGTGCCAGCAGCTCGCCGGGGGGGGCCGGAACAGATACGCAGTATTTT CASSSPGGAGTDTQYF
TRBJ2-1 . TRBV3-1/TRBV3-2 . TGTGCCAGCAGCGCTCTAGGGGGACCCCGGGATGAGCAGTTCTTC CASSALGGPRDEQFF
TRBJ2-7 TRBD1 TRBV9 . TGTGCCAGCAGCGAGGGGGACAGGCTCCACGAGCAGTACTTC CASSEGDRLHEQYF
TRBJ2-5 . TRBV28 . TGTGCCAGCAGTTTAGGGGGGAGTCAAGAGACCCAGTACTTC CASSLGGSQETQYF
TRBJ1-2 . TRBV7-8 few TGTGCCAGCAGCTTAGGTCAGGGAATCTACACCTTC CASSLGQGIYTF
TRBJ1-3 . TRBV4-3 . TGCGCCAGCAGCCAAGATTCAGGGTTCCGAAACACCATATATTTT CASSQDSGFRNTIYF
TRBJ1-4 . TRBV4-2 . TGTGCCAGCAGCCAACGGAGCGGGACCCCTAATGAAAAACTGTTTTTT CASSQRSGTPNEKLFF
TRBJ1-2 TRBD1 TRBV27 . TGTGCCAGCAGTCCGGGACAGGGGGCAGGCGGCTACACCTTC CASSPGQGAGGYTF
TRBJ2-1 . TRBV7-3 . TGTGCCAGCAGCTCGTACAGGGACAATGAGCAGTTCTTC CASSSYRDNEQFF
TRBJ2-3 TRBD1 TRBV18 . TGTGCCAGCTCACCCCGGACAGGAAGCACAGATACGCAGTATTTT CASSPRTGSTDTQYF
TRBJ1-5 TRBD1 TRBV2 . TGTGCCAGCAGTGATAGACAGGGGTTCAAGCCCCAGCATTTT CASSDRQGFKPQHF
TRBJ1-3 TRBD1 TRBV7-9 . TGTGCCAGCAGCTCGGACAGGGCTGGAAACACCATATATTTT CASSSDRAGNTIYF
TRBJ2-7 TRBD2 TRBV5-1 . TGCGCCAGCAGCGTTCTAGCGGACTACGAGCAGTACTTC CASSVLADYEQYF
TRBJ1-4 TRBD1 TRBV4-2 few TGTGCCAGCAGCCCACCACGGACAGGGGGCGGAAAACTGTTTTTT CASSPPRTGGGKLFF
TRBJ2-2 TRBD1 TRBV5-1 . TGCGCCAGCAGCTCGGGGGACAGGTGGGTCGCCGGGGAGCTGTTTTTT CASSSGDRWVAGELFF
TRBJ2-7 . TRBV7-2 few TGTGCCAGCAGCCCGGGTCGGGGGATTTCCTACGAGCAGTACTTC CASSPGRGISYEQYF
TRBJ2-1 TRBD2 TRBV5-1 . TGCGCCAGCAGCGAAGGACTAGCCGACTACAATGAGCAGTTCTTC CASSEGLADYNEQFF
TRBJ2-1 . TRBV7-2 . TGTGCCAGCAGCTTAGCGCAGGGAACCTACAATGAGCAGTTCTTC CASSLAQGTYNEQFF
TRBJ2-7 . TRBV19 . TGTGCCAGTAGTATTGCAGGGGGGACCTACGAGCAGTACTTC CASSIAGGTYEQYF
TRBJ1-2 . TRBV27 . TGTGCCAGCAGTTTTCGGGGGTATGACTATGGCTACACCTTC CASSFRGYDYGYTF
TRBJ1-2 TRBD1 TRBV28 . TGTGCCAGCAGTCAACAGGGGGCGATCGGCTACACCTTC CASSQQGAIGYTF
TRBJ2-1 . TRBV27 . TGTGCCAGCAGTTGGTCAGGGGTAACCTACAATGAGCAGTTCTTC CASSWSGVTYNEQFF
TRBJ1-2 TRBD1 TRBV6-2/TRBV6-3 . TGTGCCAGCAGTCTTGCCGACAGGGCCTATGGCTACACCTTC CASSLADRAYGYTF
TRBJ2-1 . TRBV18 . TGTGCCAGCTCACCGAGGGCCTCCTACAATGAGCAGTTCTTC CASSPRASYNEQFF
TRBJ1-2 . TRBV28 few TGTGCCAGCAGTTTAGGGGGGGCGAAGGGTGGCTACACCTTC CASSLGGAKGGYTF
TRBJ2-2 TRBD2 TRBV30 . TGTGCCTGGAGTAGGCCTAGCGGGATAGGTGGGGAGCTGTTTTTT CAWSRPSGIGGELFF
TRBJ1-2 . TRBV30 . TGTGCCTGGAGTGCTAACCTTGGAGCTGGCTACACCTTC CAWSANLGAGYTF
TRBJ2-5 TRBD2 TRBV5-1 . TGCGCCAGCAGCTGGACTAGCGGGAGTCAAGAGACCCAGTACTTC CASSWTSGSQETQYF